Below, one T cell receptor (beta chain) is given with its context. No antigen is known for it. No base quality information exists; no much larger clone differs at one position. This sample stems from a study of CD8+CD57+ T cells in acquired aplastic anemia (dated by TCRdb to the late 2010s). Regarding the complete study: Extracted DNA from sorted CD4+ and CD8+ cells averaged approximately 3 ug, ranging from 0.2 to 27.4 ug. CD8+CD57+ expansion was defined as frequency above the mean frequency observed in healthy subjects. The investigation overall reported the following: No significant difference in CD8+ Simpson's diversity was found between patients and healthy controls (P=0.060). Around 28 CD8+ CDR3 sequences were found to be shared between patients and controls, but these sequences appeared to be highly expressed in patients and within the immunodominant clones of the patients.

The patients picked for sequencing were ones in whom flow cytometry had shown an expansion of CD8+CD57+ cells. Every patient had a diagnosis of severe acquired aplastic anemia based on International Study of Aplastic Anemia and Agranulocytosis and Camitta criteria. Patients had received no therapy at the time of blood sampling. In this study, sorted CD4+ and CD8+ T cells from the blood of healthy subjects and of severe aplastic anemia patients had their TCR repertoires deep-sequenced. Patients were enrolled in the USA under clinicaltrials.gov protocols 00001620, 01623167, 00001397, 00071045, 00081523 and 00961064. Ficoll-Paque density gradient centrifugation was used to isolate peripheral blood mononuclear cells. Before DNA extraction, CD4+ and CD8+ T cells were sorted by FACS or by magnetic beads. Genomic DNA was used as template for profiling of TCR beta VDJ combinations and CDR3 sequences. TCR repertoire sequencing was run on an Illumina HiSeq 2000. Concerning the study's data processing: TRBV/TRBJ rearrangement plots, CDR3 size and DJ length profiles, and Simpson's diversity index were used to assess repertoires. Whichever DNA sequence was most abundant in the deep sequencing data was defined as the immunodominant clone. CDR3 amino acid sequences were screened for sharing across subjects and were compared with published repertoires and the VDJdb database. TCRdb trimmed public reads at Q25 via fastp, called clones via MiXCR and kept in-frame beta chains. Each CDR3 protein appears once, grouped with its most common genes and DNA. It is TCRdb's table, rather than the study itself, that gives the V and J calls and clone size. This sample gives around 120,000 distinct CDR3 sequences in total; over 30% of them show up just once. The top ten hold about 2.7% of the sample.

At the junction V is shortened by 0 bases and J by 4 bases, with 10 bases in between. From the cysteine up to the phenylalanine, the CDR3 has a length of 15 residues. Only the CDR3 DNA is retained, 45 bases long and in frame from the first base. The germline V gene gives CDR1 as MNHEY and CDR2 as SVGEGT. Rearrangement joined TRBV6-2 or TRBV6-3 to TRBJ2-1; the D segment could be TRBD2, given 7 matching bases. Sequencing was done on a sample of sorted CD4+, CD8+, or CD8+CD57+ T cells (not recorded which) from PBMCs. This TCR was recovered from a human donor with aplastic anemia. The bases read TGTGCCAGCAGTTACTCTAGGGGGGGTTACAATGAGCAGTTCTTC. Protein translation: CASSYSRGGYNEQFF.